These 19 T cell receptor beta chains originate from one sample sequenced in a study of tumor-infiltrating lymphocytes in oesophageal squamous cell carcinoma. TCRdb reprocessed the PCR reads via MiXCR and lists one record per CDR3 protein. Of approximately 13,000 distinct CDR3 sequences listed, approximately 51% were seen once; the top ten hold 14%. The material sequenced was blood. The receptors stem from a male donor with esophageal squamous cell carcinoma.

The rearrangement links TRBV11-2 to TRBJ2-5, with D unresolved. The germline V and J ends were trimmed by 1 base and 7 bases, with 10 bases remaining between them. Germline V CDR1 and CDR2: SGHAT, FQNNGV. This CDR3 is built from 13 residues. The CDR3 DNA follows: TGTGCCAGCAGCTTAGCAGACTTAGGGACCCAGTACTTC. This sequence encodes CASSLADLGTQYF.

This clonotype was counted between two and nine times. The J gene is TRBJ2-1, the V gene TRBV7-6; 8 bases are shared with TRBD1. The end of the DNA is better explained by TRBJ2-7, so the J call may be wrong. CDR3 length equals 14 residues. Germline V gene data show CDR1 as SGHVS and CDR2 as FNYEAQ. This CDR3 reads CASSLGTGLNEQYF. In DNA form, the CDR3 reads TGTGCCAGCAGCTTAGGGACAGGGCTCAACGAGCAGTACTTC.

The chain uses TRBV12-3 or TRBV12-4 and TRBJ1-2; D remains ambiguous. The CDR3 is made up of 13 amino acids. The V end lost 6 bases, the J end lost 0 bases, and 8 bases lay between the germline ends. The CDR3 loop is CASSRGANYGYTF. The CDR3, as DNA: TGTGCCAGCAGCCGCGGAGCTAACTATGGCTACACCTTC.

Details on this clonotype: Since no conserved phenylalanine or tryptophan closes the CDR3, a read error is the likely cause. Because the CDR3's place on the DNA is in doubt, the DNA is left out and the CDR3 is given as listed by TCRdb. The chain combines TRBV7-3 with TRBJ2-5. Germline CDR1 SGHTA, CDR2 FQGTGA. The CDR3 is made up of 15 amino acids, end residues included. The CDR3 here is CASSLMAQETQYFGA.

A remark on this clonotype: At one end the junction does not follow the germline gene, possibly because of a read error. The chain joins TRBV11-2 to TRBJ2-5; D is perhaps TRBD1 (6 bases). CDR3 length equals 15 residues. In germline, CDR1 is SGHAT, CDR2 FQNNGV. Here the CDR3 DNA reads TGTGCCAGCACCTTAGGGTGGACAGCTCGAGAGACCCAGTACTTC. It encodes CASTLGWTARETQYF.

This chain joins TRBV5-1 and TRBJ2-3; 9 nucleotides line up with TRBD2. Germline-derived CDR1 and CDR2 are SGHRS and YFSETQ. V trimming: 3 bases; J trimming: 5 bases; junction bases outside the gene matches: 7. The CDR3 length is 15 residues. CDR3 region: CASSYRREGGDTQYF. The CDR3 nucleotides read TGCGCCAGCAGCTACCGGCGGGAGGGAGGAGATACGCAGTATTTT. Based on the CDR3 plus reference TRBV5-1 and TRBJ2-3, the full variable domain is KAGVTQTPRYLIKTRGQQVTLSCSPISGHRSVSWYQQTPGQGLQFLFEYFSETQRNKGNFPGRFSGRQFSNSRSEMNVSTLELGDSALYLCASSYRREGGDTQYFGPGTRLTVL.

This clonotype was found many times. The rearrangement links TRBV5-1 to TRBJ1-5; D is unclear. V was clipped by 10 bases and J by 6 bases, with 26 bases between them. This CDR3 is built from 16 residues. Germline assignment: CDR1 SGHRS and CDR2 YFSETQ. As DNA, the CDR3 is TGCGCCGGGCGACTGCAGGCTGTCTCGATCGGTCAGCCCCAGCATTTT. It yields the protein CAGRLQAVSIGQPQHF.

This clonotype was counted a few times. A much bigger clone sits one base away, suggesting this may be a read error. The V call is TRBV28, the J call TRBJ2-5, with D perhaps matching TRBD1 (5 bases). The DNA end is a closer match to TRBJ2-1, so the J assignment may be wrong. This CDR3 has 15 amino acids. CDR1 is MDHEN, CDR2 SYDVKM, per germline. The CDR3 bases are TGTGCCAGCAGTTACAGGATTCGCGGATCCTACGAGCAGTTCTTC. This sequence encodes CASSYRIRGSYEQFF.

Many counts were recorded for this clonotype. The V call is TRBV5-1, the J call TRBJ1-4; the D gene is possibly TRBD1 (5 bases). The ends were cut back, 8 bases at V and 8 bases at J, with 28 bases in the middle. This CDR3 spans 17 amino acids. Germline V gives CDR1 SGHRS, CDR2 YFSETQ. The CDR3 DNA reads as TGCGCCAGTAGCCCGGATGGTCGTGGAGGGGAAGGGGAAAAACTGTTTTTT. This codes for CASSPDGRGGEGEKLFF.

This clonotype turned up a few times. The V and J genes are TRBV7-9 and TRBJ2-3; 8 bases are shared with TRBD1. This CDR3 region has 15 residues. The trim removed 3 bases at V and 6 bases at J, leaving 8 bases unmatched. Germline V gives CDR1 SEHNR, CDR2 FQNEAQ (reference sequence). The CDR3 loop is CASSLERTGRDTQYF. In DNA form, the CDR3 reads TGTGCCAGCAGCTTGGAAAGGACAGGGAGGGATACGCAGTATTTT.

By proportion, this clonotype is medium-sized. The V call is TRBV10-3, the J call TRBJ1-4; maybe TRBD1 (6 bases). CDR3 length: 15 residues. Trimming pared 0 bases from V and 6 bases from J, leaving 11 bases between. Germline values: CDR1 ENHRY, CDR2 SYGVKD. This CDR3 reads CAISESAGVDEKLFF. CDR3 DNA: TGTGCCATCAGTGAGTCCGCAGGGGTTGATGAAAAACTGTTTTTT.

The chain carries TRBV7-9 and TRBJ2-5; 7 bases match TRBD2. Matching the DNA end better, TRBJ2-1 makes the J call doubtful. The CDR3 is made up of 14 amino acids. The germline gives CDR1 SEHNR, CDR2 FQNEAQ (reference sequence). The CDR3 loop is CASSSAGNYNEQFF. The CDR3 DNA follows: TGTGCCAGCAGCTCAGCGGGAAACTACAATGAGCAGTTCTTC.

The chain couples TRBV5-1 to TRBJ2-3; the D gene is possibly TRBD1 (8 bases). V was cut by 2 bases and J by 2 bases, with 15 bases left in between. From germline, CDR1 is SGHRS and CDR2 YFSETQ. CDR3 length: 16 residues. CDR3 protein: CASSFTTGGVTDTQYF. CDR3 coding DNA: TGCGCCAGCAGCTTTACCACAGGGGGGGTCACAGATACGCAGTATTTT.

The sample holds many counts of this clonotype. This chain joins TRBV6-1 and TRBJ2-7; TRBD2 aligns across 8 bases. Germline CDR1 MNHNS, CDR2 SASEGT. The CDR3 totals 14 residues. After removal of 6 bases from V and 3 bases from J, the junction contained 7 bases not matched to a gene. CDR3 in amino acids: CASSRSGRRYEQYF. The CDR3 DNA follows: TGTGCCAGCAGCAGAAGCGGGAGACGCTACGAGCAGTACTTC.

With regard to this clonotype: A read error is likely, as this CDR3 ends without the conserved phenylalanine or tryptophan. The limits of the CDR3 on the DNA are not certain, so only TCRdb's listed CDR3 is given. The chain combines TRBV7-3 with TRBJ2-6; whether TRBD1, the table's D call, matches the DNA was not checked. With termini counted, the CDR3 has 18 amino acids. Germline values: CDR1 SGHTA, CDR2 FQGTGA. CDR3 loop: CASSPTSGGEGNIQYFGA.

This clonotype was observed a single time. The conserved closing phenylalanine or tryptophan is absent in this CDR3, likely reflecting a read error. Because the CDR3's place on the DNA is in doubt, the DNA is left out and the CDR3 is given as listed by TCRdb. This chain connects TRBV7-2 to TRBJ2-5. Per germline, CDR1 SGHTA and CDR2 FQGNSA. The CDR3 sequence runs 16 residues, both termini included. CDR3 in amino acids: CASSLNPSVYGYTFGS.

This chain joins TRBV9 and TRBJ2-7, with 7 bases aligning to TRBD2. This CDR3 spans 14 amino acids. The trim removed 0 bases at V and 2 bases at J, leaving 2 bases unmatched. CDR1 and CDR2 (germline): SGDLS, YYNGEE. CDR3 DNA: TGTGCCAGCAGCGTAGGGGAGGGACCCTACGAGCAGTACTTC. Its translation is CASSVGEGPYEQYF.

The chain recombines TRBV11-3 with TRBJ2-3; 9 bases map to TRBD2. TRBJ2-1 explains the end of the DNA better; the J call may be wrong. The CDR3 is 17 residues long. Germline CDR1 and CDR2: SGHNT and YENEEA. The CDR3 reads CASSLERGLAPYNEQFF. CDR3 nucleotides: TGTGCCAGCAGCTTAGAGCGGGGACTAGCCCCCTACAATGAGCAGTTCTTC.

The chain joins TRBV7-6 to TRBJ2-1; no firm D call. The J call is in doubt because the DNA end fits TRBJ2-5 better. This CDR3 contains 12 residues. Germline values: CDR1 SGHVS, CDR2 FNYEAQ. In DNA, the CDR3 is TGTGCCAGCAGCTTAACTAAAGAGACCCAGTACTTC. Translation gives CASSLTKETQYF.